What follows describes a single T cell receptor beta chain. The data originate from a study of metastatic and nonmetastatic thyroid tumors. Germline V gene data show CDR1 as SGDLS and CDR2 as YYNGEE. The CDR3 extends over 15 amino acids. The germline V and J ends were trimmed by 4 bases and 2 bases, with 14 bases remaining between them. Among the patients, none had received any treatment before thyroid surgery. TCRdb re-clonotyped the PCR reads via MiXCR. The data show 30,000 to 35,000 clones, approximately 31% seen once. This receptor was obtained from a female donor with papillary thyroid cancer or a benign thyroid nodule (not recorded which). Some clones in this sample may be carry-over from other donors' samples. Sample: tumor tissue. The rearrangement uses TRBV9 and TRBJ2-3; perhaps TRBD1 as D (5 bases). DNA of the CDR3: TGTGCCAGCAGCCCCGTGGGGCACCTCACAGATACGCAGTATTTT. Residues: CASSPVGHLTDTQYF.